The clone carrying this TCR beta chain was counted once. This specimen comes from a study of shared clonotypes between healthy human individuals. The germline V gene encodes CDR1 SGHDN and CDR2 FVKESK. This CDR3 is 12 amino acids long. Trimming took 5 bases from V and 5 from J, leaving 6 bases between them. Assay: immunoSEQ multiplex PCR; the TCRdb copy retains only in-frame clones and omits some. The sample has some 2,500,000 clones, under 95% seen once. The TCR sequence derives from a man between 18 and 29 years old in good health. Some clones in this sample may be carry-over from other donors' samples. J is TRBJ2-2 and V is TRBV14; unclear D gene. Material: naive CD4+ T cells from PBMCs. Subset defined: CD45RA+ positively selected. The CDR3 reads CASSIRTGELFF. In nucleotides, the CDR3 is TGTGCCAGCAGCATTAGGACCGGGGAGCTGTTTTTT.